The clone carrying this TCR beta chain has just one count. This sample is part of a study of blood T cell repertoires in COVID-19. On the study more broadly: COVID-19 samples, acute and convalescent, were from the United States, Italy and Spain.

Categorization into cohorts depended on clinical history that participants reported. Only in-frame clones appear in the TCRdb table, and some are missing; sequencing was by immunoSEQ multiplex PCR. The data contain 310,000 or so clones, about 88% of them singletons. V gave up 0 bases and J gave up 1 base, with 11 bases separating them. Germline V lookup: CDR1 SGDLS, CDR2 YYNGEE. CDR3 length: 15 amino acids. The receptor was derived from a woman aged 40 to 50 who had recovered from COVID-19. The sample taken for sequencing was PBMCs or T cells enriched from blood (not recorded which). The chain links TRBV9 to TRBJ2-7; D gene uncertain. The CDR3 spells CASSVGPRMSYEQYF. CDR3 nucleotides: TGTGCCAGCAGCGTAGGCCCGAGAATGTCCTACGAGCAGTACTTC.